This T cell receptor beta chain derives from a study of T cell responses to AZD1222 COVID-19 vaccine. Points from the study as a whole: Repertoire collection took place solely once the T cell response had peaked.

V shed 4 bases and J 4 bases; nucleotides not matched to a gene: 14. The CDR3 contains 18 residues. Germline CDR1 MNHNS, CDR2 SASEGT. TCRdb keeps only in-frame clones here, not all; method: immunoSEQ multiplex PCR. This sample has tens of thousands of clones, with roughly 87% found just once. To note about this clone: Its specificity is not known.

The V gene is TRBV6-1, the J gene TRBJ1-3; 9 bases are shared with TRBD1. The input for sequencing was peripheral blood, taken 28 days after the second AZD1222 dose. This TCR was sampled from an adult who received the AZD1222 COVID-19 vaccine. DNA for the CDR3: TGTGCCAGCAGTGGAGCTCTAGGACAGGGGACGAAAGGAAACACCATATATTTT. Its translation: CASSGALGQGTKGNTIYF.